The present T cell receptor (beta chain) was sequenced within a study of CD8+ T cells in alopecia areata. For the study at large: Dosing spanned 6 to 18 months on tofacitinib, then 6 months off drug. Among treated patients, severity was scored by affected scalp area percentage.

Specified treatment: oral pan-JAK inhibitor, 5-10 mg twice daily. The authors sorted CD4+ and CD8+ T cells from PBMCs. Isolated RNA was reverse transcribed into cDNA used as the sequencing template. This table comes from immunoSEQ multiplex PCR, and its TCRdb copy is limited to in-frame clones, with some not included. Among 150,000 to 200,000 clones listed, under 80% were seen once. The length of the CDR3 is 14 residues. Losses at the gene ends were 5 bases for V and 5 bases for J; bases not matched to a gene: 8. Germline CDR1 is MNHEY and CDR2 is SMNVEV (reference sequence). V is TRBV27 and J is TRBJ2-5, with 7 bases lining up with TRBD1. Here the sequenced sample was CD4+ T cells sorted from blood, taken around week 50, from a patient treated with tofacitinib. The source is a human donor with alopecia areata. CDR3 sequence: CASSPQTGRETQYF. CDR3 nucleotides: TGTGCCAGCAGTCCGCAGACAGGGCGGGAGACCCAGTACTTC.